The next 3 T cell receptor delta chains were all read from a single sample in a study of γδ T cells in repeated Plasmodium falciparum infection (dated by TCRdb to the early 2020s). For bulk TCR repertoire analysis, Vgamma9/Vdelta2+ and Vdelta2-negative gammadelta T cell populations were isolated by flow sorting from peripheral blood mononuclear cells. Library creation used multiplex PCR. The run used an Illumina MiSeq. TCRdb called clones from the public reads with CATT, and repeated DNA sequences were later combined into one row. The sample data list 75,000 to 95,000 delta-chain clones, and 0.98% of these were observed just once. The leading ten clones occupy around 9.6% of the sample. Sequenced input: gamma-delta T cells from blood. Source of these receptors: a pool of human donors (malaria-infected and uninfected, not separated).

This clone has at least ten counts. Other DNA sequences in the same sample also yield this CDR3. The chain links TRDV2 to TRDJ1, with D perhaps TRDD3 (6 bases). V lost 1 base and J 1 base, leaving 27 bases between the germline ends. The CDR3 extends over 20 amino acids. Germline V gene lookup returns CDR1 GEAIGNYY and CDR2 EKD. Here the CDR3 reads CACDTEGSRGIEVRTDKLIF. CDR3 sequence (DNA): TGTGCCTGTGACACGGAGGGGTCGCGAGGGATAGAGGTTCGCACCGATAAACTCATCTTT.

This clone was found a few times. This DNA translates differently at residue 5 from the TCRdb protein, which is that of a much larger clone; a read error is likely, and the protein shown is the DNA's own translation. The chain has TRDV1 and TRDJ1, with TRDD3 identical over 9 bases. The CDR3 contains 18 residues. Germline-derived CDR1 and CDR2 are TSWWSYY and QGS. The junction had 20 bases not matched to a gene; V was cut back by 3 bases and J by 9 bases. The CDR3 loop reads CALGDLGRGIKGIRELIF. CDR3 sequence (DNA): TGTGCTCTTGGGGACCTAGGTAGGGGAATAAAGGGGATACGAGAACTCATCTTT.

Concerning this clone: It is likely a read error: a sequence one base away is far more abundant. Additional DNA sequences in this sample encode the identical CDR3. This sequence joins TRDV2 and TRDJ1, with 9 bases lining up with TRDD3. Germline CDR1 reads GEAIGNYY; CDR2 reads EKD. The CDR3 runs 18 residues. CDR3 sequence: CACDTLSLGDPYTDKLIF. CDR3 in DNA: TGTGCCTGTGACACTCTATCACTGGGGGACCCGTACACCGACAAACTCATCTTT.